This T cell receptor (beta chain) stems from a study of OX40 agonist ivuxolimab in advanced cancers. Study summary: Ivuxolimab, an antibody that agonizes OX40 (CD134), was administered to the patients. Eligibility admitted prior anti-PD-1, anti-PD-L1 or anti-CTLA-4 therapy; roughly 37% had some. Study-wide findings and caveats: Clonal expansion by week 6 occurred in CD4+ and CD8+ blood T cells (at 0.1 to 3.0 mg/kg). Still undetermined is the antigen specificity of the expanded peripheral T cells.

CDR3 size: 15 residues. The trim removed 4 bases at V and 4 bases at J, leaving 8 bases unmatched. Germline V gives CDR1 SQVTM, CDR2 ANQGSEA. Note on this clone: Its antigen is not known.

The method was immunoSEQ multiplex PCR; TCRdb's version includes in-frame clones alone and lacks a portion of them. The sample lists tens of thousands of clones; just over 85% were seen once. This specimen consisted of CD4+ or CD8+ T cells sorted from blood, obtained in a trial of the OX40 agonist ivuxolimab. The TCR sequence derives from an adult with an advanced solid tumor such as melanoma, head and neck, liver or kidney cancer. The chain is built from TRBV29-1 and TRBJ2-1, with TRBD2 identical over 9 bases. CDR3 nucleotide sequence: TGCAGCGTTGGGCGGCGGGAGGGCAGATACAATGAGCAGTTCTTC. Encoded protein: CSVGRREGRYNEQFF.